This T cell receptor beta chain was identified during a study of T cell clonotyping in hematopoietic cell transplantation. Whole-study results and caveats: Recipient TCR diversity dropped after transplant; expanded clonotypes rose from day 30 to 180. No sorting was done, leaving CD4 and CD8 contributions mixed.

Using immunoSEQ multiplex PCR, the repertoire was profiled, and TCRdb retains in-frame clones only, with some absent. The repertoire has about 3,100 clones, roughly nine tenths of them found once; the top ten carry approximately 8.8%. The V gene's germline CDR1 is SGDLS and CDR2 YYNGEE. The CDR3 is 14 residues long. The V gene lost 4 bases and the J gene lost 4 bases, with 13 bases spanning the gap. As to this clone: What it binds is not known.

This receptor was taken from a male patient aged 60-69 years who had an allogeneic stem cell transplant from a related donor, so the T cells may come from the graft donor. Some clones in this sample may be carry-over from other donors' samples. The chain carries TRBV9 and TRBJ2-3; D is possibly TRBD1 or TRBD2 (6 bases each). The sequenced sample was PBMCs, obtained at the time of graft-versus-host disease after allogeneic stem cell transplant. The CDR3 sequence: CASSRLGGPDTQYF. Here the CDR3 DNA reads TGTGCCAGCAGCCGCCTAGGGGGGCCAGATACGCAGTATTTT.